These 30 T cell receptor beta chains came from one sample sequenced in a study of blood T cells in healthy people across ages. Sample-barcoded 5' priming and a J-beta primer mix drove a second PCR of about 6 to 12 cycles. TCRdb re-called the 5' RACE reads through MiXCR, storing one row per CDR3 protein. The sample carries fewer than 2 million distinct CDR3 sequences, around 42% recorded once. Specimen: blood. The receptor set was obtained from a human donor in good health.

This clonotype was detected a few times. The chain links TRBV7-2 to TRBJ2-1, with D perhaps matching TRBD1 (6 bases). This CDR3 region has 16 residues. Germline loops: CDR1 SGHTA, CDR2 FQGNSA. The V and J ends lost 3 bases and 9 bases respectively, with 21 bases between them. CDR3 protein: CASSLVGAGDLGEQFF. CDR3 coding DNA: TGTGCCAGCAGCTTGGTGGGGGCAGGGGATCTTGGTGAGCAGTTCTTC.

This clonotype has just a few counts. The CDR3 DNA sequence: TGTGCCAGCAGGATAGCGGGGGGGAACCACGAGCAGTACTTC. It specifies CASRIAGGNHEQYF. The genes are TRBV12-3 or TRBV12-4 and TRBJ2-7; 11 bases agree with TRBD2. With 6 bases clipped from V and 5 bases from J, the junction kept 6 bases outside the gene matches. The CDR3 is 14 amino acids.

J is TRBJ2-5 and V is TRBV6-2 or TRBV6-3; possibly TRBD1 for D (6 bases). This CDR3 has 12 amino acids. Trimming cost V 4 bases and J 11 bases, with 14 bases left between them. Germline V gene data show CDR1 as MNHEY and CDR2 as SVGEGT. CDR3 sequence (DNA): TGTGCCAGCAGTTGGACAGCTAATGAGCAGTACTTC. Its protein is CASSWTANEQYF.

This sequence joins TRBV6-2 or TRBV6-3 and TRBJ2-1; D possibly corresponds to TRBD2 (6 bases). The CDR3 contains 14 residues. Trimming cost V 2 bases and J 4 bases, with 9 bases left between them. CDR1 MNHEY and CDR2 SVGEGT come from the germline V gene. CDR3: CASSYNRGYNEQFF. The DNA for the CDR3 is TGTGCCAGCAGTTACAATCGGGGGTACAATGAGCAGTTCTTC.

The V and J genes are TRBV12-3 or TRBV12-4 and TRBJ2-4; D possibly corresponds to TRBD1 (5 bases). The end of the DNA aligns better with TRBJ2-7, so the J call may be wrong. This CDR3 spans 14 amino acids. DNA of the CDR3: TGTGCCAGCAGTTTCTCGACAGTTGTCCACGAGCAGTACTTC. Residues: CASSFSTVVHEQYF.

This clonotype was picked up a small number of times. The chain combines TRBV20-1 with TRBJ2-5; the match to TRBD1 covers 7 bases. Germline V gene lookup returns CDR1 DFQATT and CDR2 SNEGSKA (reference sequence). This CDR3 has 13 residues. Trimming removed 7 bases from V and 6 bases from J; junction bases left unmatched: 11. CDR3 in amino acids: CSGSLRQGKTQYF. DNA of the CDR3: TGCAGTGGATCCCTAAGACAGGGCAAGACCCAGTACTTC.

The V gene is TRBV6-2 or TRBV6-3, the J gene TRBJ1-5, with 7 bases aligning to TRBD1. This CDR3 is built from 17 residues. With 0 bases clipped from V and 4 bases from J, the junction kept 9 bases outside the gene matches. Germline CDR1 and CDR2: MNHEY and SVGEGT. The CDR3 region is CASSYSPTGTGNQPQHF. CDR3 DNA: TGTGCCAGCAGTTACTCTCCGACAGGGACGGGTAATCAGCCCCAGCATTTT.

The V call is TRBV10-3, the J call TRBJ2-1, with TRBD1 matching 9 bases. There are 15 residues in the CDR3. Germline V CDR1 and CDR2: ENHRY, SYGVKD. Trimming removed 4 bases from V and 5 bases from J; junction bases left unmatched: 6. CDR3: CAISAGTGNNNEQFF. CDR3 coding DNA: TGTGCCATCAGTGCCGGGACAGGGAATAACAATGAGCAGTTCTTC.

The gene calls are TRBV4-3 and TRBJ2-1; TRBD1 matches at 7 bases. The CDR3 runs to 16 residues. The J segment lost 1 base and the V segment lost 2 bases, leaving 5 bases of the junction unmatched. Germline lookup yields CDR1 LGHNA and CDR2 YSLEER. CDR3 sequence: CASSQNRGRSYNEQFF. Here the CDR3 DNA reads TGCGCCAGCAGCCAAAACAGGGGCCGTTCCTACAATGAGCAGTTCTTC.

This clonotype was detected a few times. V and J are TRBV7-2 and TRBJ2-5, with TRBD2 matching 7 bases. V shed 5 bases and J 1 base; nucleotides not matched to a gene: 10. The CDR3 runs to 16 residues. CDR1 and CDR2 (germline): SGHTA, FQGNSA. CDR3 DNA sequence: TGTGCCAGCAGCGTCGAGACTAGCAGATCCCAAGAGACCCAGTACTTC. It is translated as CASSVETSRSQETQYF.

This clonotype showed up just once. The chain carries TRBV29-1 and TRBJ1-2; D is ambiguous. The length of the CDR3 is 17 residues. Trimming pared 0 bases from V and 4 bases from J, leaving 21 bases between. The germline CDR1 and CDR2 sequences are SQVTM and ANQGSEA. CDR3: CSVEELGRPSVGYGYTF. The CDR3 DNA reads as TGCAGCGTTGAAGAATTAGGGCGTCCTTCTGTGGGCTATGGCTACACCTTC.

This clonotype was detected a few times. The CDR3 bases are TGTGCCAGCAGTTTAGGGGGTGGAGTTGGGTACACTGAAGCTTTCTTT. It specifies CASSLGGGVGYTEAFF. V and J are TRBV12-3 or TRBV12-4 and TRBJ1-1; D not resolved. V lost 1 base and J lost 3, with 15 bases in between. The CDR3 runs to 16 residues.

The table lists this clonotype with a few counts. The chain employs TRBV5-1 and TRBJ1-1, with a tentative D call TRBD1 (5 bases). Germline CDR1 SGHRS, CDR2 YFSETQ. The CDR3 is made up of 12 amino acids. Trimming took off 6 bases at V and 2 bases at J, with 8 bases between the two ends. The CDR3 DNA follows: TGCGCCAGCACCGGACAAAACACTGAAGCTTTCTTT. Protein product: CASTGQNTEAFF.

V and J are TRBV15 and TRBJ1-2, with a possible D match to TRBD1 (5 bases). Per the germline V gene, CDR1 is LNHNV and CDR2 is YYDKDF (reference sequence). V lost 0 bases and J 7 bases, leaving 15 bases between the germline ends. The CDR3 contains 15 residues. The CDR3 here is CATSRDQSDSRGYTF. The CDR3, as DNA: TGTGCCACCAGCAGAGATCAATCCGACAGTCGTGGCTACACCTTC.

This clonotype was observed a few times. The rearrangement uses TRBV7-3 and TRBJ2-3; possibly TRBD2 for D (6 bases). V lost 5 bases to trimming and J lost 0 bases, with 12 bases between them. The CDR3 has 15 amino acids. Germline V gene lookup returns CDR1 SGHTA and CDR2 FQGTGA. CDR3 loop: CASSGGSYSTDTQYF. CDR3 DNA sequence: TGTGCCAGCAGCGGGGGGAGCTACAGCACAGATACGCAGTATTTT.

V is TRBV20-1 and J is TRBJ1-2; TRBD1 agrees at 7 bases. Germline V lookup: CDR1 DFQATT, CDR2 SNEGSKA (reference sequence). The CDR3 totals 13 residues. After removal of 5 bases from V and 4 bases from J, the junction contained 7 bases not matched to a gene. CDR3 in DNA: TGCAGTGCTTACAGGGGTCCTAGCTATGGCTACACCTTC. It codes for CSAYRGPSYGYTF.

The chain has TRBV12-5 and TRBJ1-1, with 9 bases that match TRBD1. The CDR3 extends over 18 amino acids. Germline CDR1 LGHNT, CDR2 FRNRAP. With 5 bases clipped from V and 1 base from J, the junction kept 14 bases outside the gene matches. The DNA for the CDR3 is TGTGCTAGTGGTGCCCGGGAACAGGGGGCGCGGGGGAACACTGAAGCTTTCTTT. Its translation is CASGAREQGARGNTEAFF. Using reference TRBV12-5 and TRBJ1-1 for the parts outside the CDR3, the full variable domain is DARVTQTPRHKVTEMGQEVTMRCQPILGHNTVFWYRQTMMQGLELLAYFRNRAPLDDSGMPKDRFSAEMPDATLATLKIQPSEPRDSAVYFCASGAREQGARGNTEAFFGQGTRLTVV.

As regards this clonotype: One junction end disagrees with the germline gene, perhaps due to a read error. J is TRBJ2-1 and V is TRBV5-1, with D maybe TRBD2 (5 bases). The CDR3 covers 16 residues. The germline gives CDR1 SGHRS, CDR2 YFSETQ. Here the CDR3 DNA reads TGCGCCAGCAGCTACCGCGGGCCTAGCTCCTACGATGAGCAGTTCTTC. Residues: CASSYRGPSSYDEQFF. Full variable domain (outside the CDR3, taken from reference TRBV5-1 and TRBJ2-1): KAGVTQTPRYLIKTRGQQVTLSCSPISGHRSVSWYQQTPGQGLQFLFEYFSETQRNKGNFPGRFSGRQFSNSRSEMNVSTLELGDSALYLCASSYRGPSSYDEQFFGPGTRLTVL.

This CDR3 is CASSLRGGWQETQYF. CDR3 coding DNA: TGTGCCAGCAGCTTAAGGGGCGGGTGGCAAGAGACCCAGTACTTC. The V call is TRBV7-2, the J call TRBJ2-5; tentatively, D is TRBD1 or TRBD2 (5 bases each). CDR3 length: 15 amino acids. CDR1 SGHTA and CDR2 FQGNSA come from the germline V gene. The V end lost 2 bases, the J end lost 2 bases, and 12 bases lay between the germline ends.

The rearrangement links TRBV25-1 to TRBJ1-1; D unclear. Germline CDR1 MGHDK, CDR2 SYGVNS. The CDR3 extends over 15 amino acids. V was pared by 1 base and J by 0 bases, with 9 bases between. CDR3 region: CASSEFGKVNTEAFF. CDR3 DNA: TGTGCCAGCAGTGAATTCGGGAAAGTGAACACTGAAGCTTTCTTT.

This clonotype has just a few counts. The chain carries TRBV14 and TRBJ2-1; possibly TRBD1 or TRBD2 for D (5 bases each). Germline CDR1 reads SGHDN; CDR2 reads FVKESK. This CDR3 spans 18 amino acids. The ends were cut back, 1 base at V and 0 bases at J, with 16 bases in the middle. The CDR3 loop is CASSQAPHRDHSYNEQFF. The CDR3 nucleotides are TGTGCCAGCAGCCAAGCACCCCACCGGGACCACTCCTACAATGAGCAGTTCTTC.

This chain links TRBV14 with TRBJ2-1; 12 positions agree with TRBD1. V dropped 5 bases and J dropped 9; count of bases not matched to a gene: 11. Germline CDR1 reads SGHDN; CDR2 reads FVKESK. The CDR3 contains 16 residues. The CDR3 sequence: CASSLQWGQGASEQFF. The DNA for the CDR3 is TGTGCCAGCAGCTTGCAATGGGGACAGGGGGCGAGTGAGCAGTTCTTC. Combining the CDR3 with reference TRBV14 and TRBJ2-1 gives the whole variable domain EAGVTQFPSHSVIEKGQTVTLRCDPISGHDNLYWYRRVMGKEIKFLLHFVKESKQDESGMPNNRFLAERTGGTYSTLKVQPAELEDSGVYFCASSLQWGQGASEQFFGPGTRLTVL.

This chain links TRBV6-6 with TRBJ1-1, with 7 bases that match TRBD1. V dropped 0 bases and J dropped 6; count of bases not matched to a gene: 13. The CDR3 loop spans 17 amino acids. Germline V gene sequence: CDR1 MNHNY, CDR2 SVGAGI (reference sequence). CDR3 residues: CASSYSIGGGASAEAFF. The DNA of the CDR3 is TGTGCCAGCAGTTACTCGATTGGAGGGGGCGCGTCCGCTGAAGCTTTCTTT.

V usage is TRBV3-1 and J usage is TRBJ2-7; weak D call: TRBD1 (5 bases). There are 13 residues in the CDR3. Germline loops: CDR1 LGHDT, CDR2 YNNKEL (reference sequence). Trimming left V 4 bases short and J 5 bases short, with 12 bases between. DNA of the CDR3: TGTGCCAGCAGCCCTTGGACACACGACGAGCAGTACTTC. This translates into CASSPWTHDEQYF.

The chain has TRBV5-1 and TRBJ1-2; weak D call: TRBD1 (5 bases). V was cut by 0 bases and J by 1 base, with 13 bases left in between. The germline V gene encodes CDR1 SGHRS and CDR2 YFSETQ. The CDR3 contains 16 residues. This CDR3 reads CASSLGQQIFNYGYTF. CDR3 coding DNA: TGCGCCAGCAGCTTGGGACAGCAAATCTTTAACTATGGCTACACCTTC.

This clonotype occurred a few times. V is TRBV7-2 and J is TRBJ1-2; TRBD1 might be the D (5 bases). CDR3 length equals 12 residues. Trimming stripped 10 bases from V and 4 bases from J, with 13 bases between. The V gene's germline CDR1 is SGHTA and CDR2 FQGNSA. The CDR3 here is CATQGPLYGYTF. The DNA for the CDR3 is TGTGCCACCCAGGGTCCCCTCTATGGCTACACCTTC.

This clonotype was seen a few times. The rearrangement uses TRBV29-1 and TRBJ2-7; D possibly uses TRBD1 or TRBD2 (5 bases each). Germline values: CDR1 SQVTM, CDR2 ANQGSEA. The ends were cut back, 7 bases at V and 1 base at J, with 17 bases in the middle. The CDR3 length is 14 residues. As DNA, the CDR3 is TGCAGCGCCAAACGGGACGCAAGTTCCTACGAGCAGTACTTC. Translating gives CSAKRDASSYEQYF.

The J gene is TRBJ2-7, the V gene TRBV10-3; D may be TRBD1 or TRBD2 (5 bases each). This CDR3 is 13 amino acids long. CDR1 is ENHRY, CDR2 SYGVKD, per germline. The CDR3, as DNA: TGTGTCATAGGGGACGTTAACTCCTACGAGCAGTACTTC. Amino acid sequence: CVIGDVNSYEQYF.

The chain is built from TRBV11-2 and TRBJ2-4; 7 bases are a match to TRBD2. The end of the DNA aligns better with TRBJ2-7, so the J call may be wrong. The CDR3 length is 15 residues. Germline assignment: CDR1 SGHAT and CDR2 FQNNGV. The CDR3 bases are TGTGCCAGCGACCCCTGGGGCGGGGGAGCCTACGAGCAGTACTTC. This sequence encodes CASDPWGGGAYEQYF.

The V and J genes are TRBV20-1 and TRBJ1-2, with D uncertain. Germline values: CDR1 DFQATT, CDR2 SNEGSKA (reference sequence). V lost 7 bases, J lost 8 bases, and 14 bases lay in between. The CDR3 is made up of 11 amino acids. In nucleotides, the CDR3 is TGCAGTGTGGAAGTAAACGACGGCTACACCTTC. It translates to CSVEVNDGYTF.